This passage covers 10 T cell receptor beta chains from one sample sequenced in a study of blood T cell repertoires in COVID-19. TCRdb's copy holds only in-frame clones and misses some; the assay was immunoSEQ multiplex PCR. The data show around 260,000 clones, roughly 87% seen once. The sample was peripheral blood. The receptors here all came from a human donor in a cohort sampled during active COVID-19.

The CDR3 coding sequence is TGTGCCAGCACCAAGGGGTGGAACTCCTACGAGCAGTACTTC. Protein product: CASTKGWNSYEQYF. This rearrangement joins TRBV28 to TRBJ2-7; D possibly corresponds to TRBD1 (5 bases). V was trimmed by 7 bases and J by 0 bases, leaving 13 bases between them. CDR3 length equals 14 residues. Germline assignment: CDR1 MDHEN and CDR2 SYDVKM.

The V call is TRBV14, the J call TRBJ2-7; D ambiguous. Germline V gene lookup returns CDR1 SGHDN and CDR2 FVKESK. V was pared by 1 base and J by 6 bases, with 7 bases between. The CDR3 contains 12 residues. CDR3 amino acids: CASSQVVREQYF. The DNA for the CDR3 is TGTGCCAGCAGCCAAGTAGTCCGCGAGCAGTACTTC.

The chain joins TRBV9 to TRBJ2-2; D is undetermined. Germline V gene sequence: CDR1 SGDLS, CDR2 YYNGEE. V lost 3 bases and J lost 6, with 9 bases in between. CDR3 length equals 13 residues. Written as DNA, the CDR3 is TGTGCCAGCAGCGGAGGCCCATCCGGGGAGCTGTTTTTT. Translation gives CASSGGPSGELFF.

This clone was seen a single time. The rearrangement links TRBV5-1 to TRBJ2-1; TRBD2 matches at 8 bases. The CDR3 is made up of 18 amino acids. The ends lost 0 bases at V and 0 bases at J; junction bases unmatched: 8. Per germline, CDR1 SGHRS and CDR2 YFSETQ. The CDR3 sequence is CASSLGTLAAGSYNEQFF. CDR3 nucleotide sequence: TGCGCCAGCAGCTTGGGAACACTAGCGGCAGGCTCCTACAATGAGCAGTTCTTC.

J is TRBJ1-4 and V is TRBV18, with a tentative D call TRBD1 (6 bases). The CDR3 consists of 14 residues. Germline CDR1 is KGHSH and CDR2 is LQKENI. V was shortened by 3 bases and J by 12 bases, with 17 bases between the two germline ends. The CDR3 DNA is TGTGCCAGCTCACCTCTGGCCCCGTCAGGGGAACTGTTTTTT. As protein: CASSPLAPSGELFF.

This clone was counted between two and nine times. This sequence joins TRBV6-6 and TRBJ2-3; D unclear. The CDR3 consists of 14 residues. Germline loops: CDR1 MNHNY, CDR2 SVGAGI (reference sequence). The germline V and J ends were trimmed by 0 bases and 6 bases, with 10 bases remaining between them. The CDR3: CASSYSYHEDTQYF. DNA of the CDR3: TGTGCCAGCAGTTACTCCTACCACGAGGATACGCAGTATTTT.

The rearrangement uses TRBV21-1 and TRBJ2-7; the D segment call TRBD1 is taken from the table without a DNA check. TRBV21-1 is noted as a pseudogene. This CDR3 has 15 residues. The CDR3 DNA is TGTGCCAGCACCTCCCCAGGGCGGACCCCGTACGAGCAGTACTTC. This encodes CASTSPGRTPYEQYF.

Concerning this clone: Compared with germline, one end of the junction differs, possibly owing to a read error. The V gene is TRBV27, the J gene TRBJ2-4; a possible D gene is TRBD1 (6 bases). The CDR3 sequence is 12 residues long. Germline CDR1 reads MNHEY; CDR2 reads SMNVEV (reference sequence). The CDR3 protein is CASSLIFGTMHF. CDR3 bases: TGTGCCAGCAGTTTAATCTTCGGGACAATGCACTTC.

V and J are TRBV9 and TRBJ2-3, with D possibly matching TRBD2 (6 bases). The CDR3 spans 16 residues. V lost 2 bases and J 0 bases, leaving 13 bases between the germline ends. Germline V lookup: CDR1 SGDLS, CDR2 YYNGEE. CDR3 bases: TGTGCCAGCAGCGTGGGGTTTGGAGGGAGCACAGATACGCAGTATTTT. It encodes CASSVGFGGSTDTQYF.

The chain couples TRBV19 to TRBJ2-1; 7 bases align to TRBD1. The CDR3 contains 14 residues. CDR1 LNHDA and CDR2 SQIVND come from the germline V gene (reference sequence). The ends lost 5 bases at V and 8 bases at J; junction bases unmatched: 9. CDR3 in amino acids: CASSLQTGSDEQFF. The CDR3 coding sequence is TGTGCCAGTAGTCTACAGACAGGGAGCGATGAGCAGTTCTTC. The full variable domain, in which reference TRBV19 and TRBJ2-1 provide the parts outside the CDR3, is DGGITQSPKYLFRKEGQNVTLSCEQNLNHDAMYWYRQDPGQGLRLIYYSQIVNDFQKGDIAEGYSVSREKKESFPLTVTSAQKNPTAFYLCASSLQTGSDEQFFGPGTRLTVL.